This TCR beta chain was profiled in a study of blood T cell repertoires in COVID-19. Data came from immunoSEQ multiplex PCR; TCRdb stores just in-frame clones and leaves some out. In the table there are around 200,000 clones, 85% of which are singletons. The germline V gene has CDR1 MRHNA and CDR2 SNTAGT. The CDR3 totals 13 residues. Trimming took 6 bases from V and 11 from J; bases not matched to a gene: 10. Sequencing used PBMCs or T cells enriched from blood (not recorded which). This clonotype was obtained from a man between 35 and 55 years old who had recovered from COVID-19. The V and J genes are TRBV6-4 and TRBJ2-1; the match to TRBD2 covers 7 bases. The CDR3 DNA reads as TGTGCCAGCAGCCGCGCGGGAGACAGCAAGCAGTTCTTC. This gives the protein CASSRAGDSKQFF.